The present T cell receptor (beta chain) was sequenced within a study of response to subunit inactivated influenza vaccine. Study-level points and caveats: Authors suggested each seasonal flu vaccination may recruit only limited numbers of new T cells.

This clonotype has more than one count but fewer than ten. Its specificity is not known. TCRdb processed the RT-PCR reads anew with MiXCR; each CDR3 protein has one entry. The sample records more than 550,000 distinct CDR3 sequences, 12% being singletons. CDR3 length: 15 amino acids. Germline V gene lookup returns CDR1 MNHNS and CDR2 SASEGT. The V and J ends lost 4 bases and 5 bases respectively, with 15 bases between them. The specimen comprised PBMCs from blood, sampled on the day of vaccination. This sequence originates from a man aged 45-60 years who received an inactivated influenza vaccine. The chain combines TRBV6-1 with TRBJ2-1, with unresolved D. CDR3 nucleotide sequence: TGTGCCAGCAGTGCCGGAAAAATAGGGAACAATGAGCAGTTCTTC. This translates into CASSAGKIGNNEQFF.